This TCR beta chain was captured by sequencing in a study of T-cell memory formation after mild COVID-19 (dated by TCRdb to about 2021). Context from the whole study: TCR sequence clusters from the two donors were found to be largely donor specific. Longitudinal TCRalpha and TCRbeta repertoire sequencing tracked T-cell clones expanding and contracting after mild COVID-19 in a couple of donors. The cohort was made up of two young adult volunteers, one female and one male, who were previously healthy. Beyond this particular receptor, the publication reports: Some responding clones were detected in pre-infection memory, suggesting pre-existing cross-reactive memory T cells joined the SARS-CoV-2 response. The study included only a couple of mild cases, and larger cohorts that include severe cases with pre-infection samples were judged to be necessary. SARS-CoV-2 specificity of the second-wave clones peaking on day 37 was not confirmed. Clones that contracted from day 15 to 85 showed balanced CD4/CD8 phenotypes, whereas a second wave of clones that expanded from day 15 to 37 leaned towards CD4+. Contracting CD4+ clones appeared mostly in the CM and EM memory subsets, whereas CD8+ clones were enriched in EMRA.

Ficoll-Paque density gradient centrifugation was used to isolate PBMCs. Sequencing was carried out with an Illumina NovaSeq 6000. Using 5'RACE with constant-segment primers, TCRalpha and TCRbeta cDNA libraries were constructed, with sample barcodes and unique molecular identifiers added in the process. Trizol reagent was used to extract RNA from every sample. Amplification of the libraries took two PCR steps, and the second step added a second sample barcode plus Illumina TruSeq adapters. Sequencing of libraries was performed on an Illumina NovaSeq with 2 x 150 bp paired-end reads. The published analysis was carried out like this. Demultiplexing of reads and collapsing into UMI-guided consensus sequences were performed with migec v1.2.7. With mixcr v2.1.11, UMI consensuses were aligned to TRA and TRB V and J templates and assembled into clonotypes. A clonotype was counted as expanded or contracted only when both edgeR and NoisET called the clonotype significant, with the noise models trained on biological replicates. edgeR calls used a false discovery rate-adjusted p below 0.01 and a log2 fold-change threshold of 1. As an exploratory analysis of dynamics, max-normalized trajectories of the 1000 most abundant clonotypes were examined with PCA combined with hierarchical clustering. Separately sequenced CD4+ and CD8+ repertoires were used to assign a CD4 or CD8 phenotype to each responding clone. The public reads were reanalyzed by TCRdb: fastp trimming at Q25, MiXCR alignment, in-frame beta chains only. Each entry is one CDR3 protein sequence, shown with its most common DNA and genes. These V and J calls originate from TCRdb's pipeline instead of the authors' own analysis. For this sample there are about half a million distinct CDR3 sequences; roughly 20% appear just once. Around an eighth of the sample is in the top ten clones.

Note on this clonotype: Its antigen has not been determined. Per-base quality was not reported, and no clone a single base away is much larger than it.

Reading from cysteine to phenylalanine, the CDR3 counts 14 amino acids. Only the CDR3 DNA stays, 42 bases, in frame from base 1. The CDR1 and CDR2 encoded by the germline V gene are SGDLS and YYNGEE. V was cut back by 0 bases and J by 8 bases, leaving a gap of 11 bases between them. The clonotype comes from an adult woman who had mild COVID-19 (a few samples of this study predate the infection). The sample titles of this study are shuffled in the database, so cell type and time point are left out; the donor was told from shared clones. This sequence uses TRBV9 and TRBJ1-4, with the D gene call left open. What was sequenced was PBMCs or a T cell subset sorted from them (not recorded which). The nucleotide sequence reads TGTGCCAGCAGCGTAGAGGGTACCCGGGAAAAACTGTTTTTT. Its protein reads: CASSVEGTREKLFF.